Sequencing of this T cell receptor beta chain was carried out in a study of blood T cell repertoires in COVID-19. In the study overall: Spain, Italy and the United States supplied samples that represented acute and convalescent COVID-19. PBMCs, B-cell-depleted T cells, or T cells were the source of the cDNA or gDNA that made up the material.

The repertoire was sequenced with immunoSEQ multiplex PCR; TCRdb's copy has only in-frame clones and lacks some. The table includes tens of thousands of clones, 75% to 80% detected once. This receptor was obtained from a man aged 65 to 79 with COVID-19, enrolled during active disease. The specimen was peripheral blood.

DNA of the CDR3: TGCAGCGTTGACCAGGGTGGAAAGACCCAGTACTTC. Translation gives CSVDQGGKTQYF. The chain carries TRBV29-1 and TRBJ2-5, with a tentative D call TRBD1 (5 bases). CDR1 SQVTM and CDR2 ANQGSEA come from the germline V gene. The CDR3 has 12 amino acids. V was clipped by 3 bases and J by 6 bases, with 11 bases between them.